This entry lists 26 T cell receptor beta chains sequenced from one sample in a study of OX40 agonist ivuxolimab in advanced cancers. Here immunoSEQ multiplex PCR was the method, and the copy in TCRdb shows in-frame clones only, minus some. The sample lists 55,000 to 65,000 clones, about 89% seen once, with around 14% in the top ten. The specimen was CD4+ or CD8+ T cells sorted from blood, collected in a trial of the OX40 agonist ivuxolimab. Receptors were obtained from an adult with an advanced solid tumor such as melanoma, head and neck, liver or kidney cancer.

The CDR3 DNA reads TGTGCCAGCTCACCACGGACACTAAATGAGCAGTTCTTC. Protein product: CASSPRTLNEQFF. The V and J genes are TRBV18 and TRBJ2-1; possibly TRBD1 for D (5 bases). Germline CDR1 reads KGHSH; CDR2 reads LQKENI. This CDR3 has 13 residues. V lost 1 base to trimming and J lost 7 bases, with 8 bases between them.

V and J are TRBV9 and TRBJ2-7; perhaps TRBD1 as D (6 bases). With 1 base removed from V and 6 bases from J, the gap between germline ends came to 17 bases. In germline, CDR1 is SGDLS, CDR2 YYNGEE. The CDR3 is 15 amino acids. DNA for the CDR3: TGTGCCAGCAGCGTATTAGCAGGGGCGCCGGGCGAGCAGTACTTC. Its translation: CASSVLAGAPGEQYF.

This chain connects TRBV18 to TRBJ1-5; perhaps TRBD1 as D (6 bases). Germline V gives CDR1 KGHSH, CDR2 LQKENI. The CDR3 has 15 residues. Deletions cut 3 bases from V and 0 bases from J, with 9 bases between. The chain's CDR3 is CASSPDSLSNQPQHF. The CDR3 nucleotides are TGTGCCAGCTCACCGGACAGCCTTAGCAATCAGCCCCAGCATTTT.

The gene calls are TRBV4-2 and TRBJ2-3; 7 bases line up with TRBD2. The CDR3 runs to 16 residues. With V trimmed by 0 bases and J by 4 bases, 7 bases remained unmatched. CDR1 is LGHNA, CDR2 YNFKEQ, per germline. CDR3 in DNA: TGTGCCAGCAGCCAAGATCTGGCGGGAGAATCAGATACGCAGTATTTT. Protein: CASSQDLAGESDTQYF.

The rearrangement links TRBV6-6 to TRBJ1-2, with 7 bases matching TRBD1. Trimming removed 6 bases from V and 7 bases from J; junction bases left unmatched: 8. Per the germline V gene, CDR1 is MNHNY and CDR2 is SVGAGI (reference sequence). The CDR3 is made up of 13 amino acids. The CDR3 here is CASSPLRQGGYTF. CDR3 DNA: TGTGCCAGCAGCCCCCTCAGACAGGGTGGCTACACCTTC.

The chain employs TRBV5-1 and TRBJ2-3, with D perhaps assigned TRBD1 or TRBD2 (5 bases each). Germline CDR1 reads SGHRS; CDR2 reads YFSETQ. CDR3 length: 12 amino acids. The V gene lost 5 bases and the J gene lost 4 bases, with 8 bases spanning the gap. CDR3 protein: CASRMGADTQYF. The CDR3 bases are TGCGCCAGCAGGATGGGGGCAGATACGCAGTATTTT.

This chain uses TRBV5-1 with TRBJ1-3; a possible D gene is TRBD1 (6 bases). With 5 bases removed from V and 7 bases from J, the gap between germline ends came to 19 bases. This CDR3 has 15 residues. Germline assignment: CDR1 SGHRS and CDR2 YFSETQ. The CDR3 loop is CASSFTAGEVNTIYF. The DNA of the CDR3 is TGCGCCAGCAGTTTCACGGCAGGGGAGGTGAACACCATATATTTT.

This clone was picked up a small number of times. V and J are TRBV18 and TRBJ2-5; the D is unclear. The CDR3 is 13 amino acids. Germline V gene sequence: CDR1 KGHSH, CDR2 LQKENI. V lost 3 bases to trimming and J lost 2 bases, with 7 bases between them. The CDR3 reads CASSPELQETQYF. Written as DNA, the CDR3 is TGTGCCAGCTCACCGGAGCTACAAGAGACCCAGTACTTC.

The chain employs TRBV19 and TRBJ2-1, with D possibly TRBD1 on 5 matching bases. Germline CDR1 LNHDA, CDR2 SQIVND (reference sequence). V shed 3 bases and J shed 7 bases, with 13 bases lying between them. CDR3 length equals 14 residues. CDR3 in DNA: TGTGCCAGTAGTATCTCCTCCCAGGGAAATGAGCAGTTCTTC. Amino acids: CASSISSQGNEQFF.

This clone was picked up one time. This chain links TRBV6-6 with TRBJ2-5, with 8 bases aligning to TRBD2. Looked up from germline, CDR1 is MNHNY and CDR2 is SVGAGI (reference sequence). V lost 8 bases to trimming and J lost 5 bases; unmatched junction nucleotides: 4. This CDR3 has 12 residues. In DNA form, the CDR3 reads TGTGCCAGCCGGGGGGGTTGGGAGACCCAGTACTTC. Its protein is CASRGGWETQYF.

In its sample, this clone was seen once. The chain uses TRBV28 and TRBJ1-5; 8 bases agree with TRBD1. The germline gives CDR1 MDHEN, CDR2 SYDVKM. This CDR3 has 15 amino acids. V was pared by 5 bases and J by 6 bases, with 9 bases of the junction left unmatched. The CDR3: CASSDGQGKGQPQHF. CDR3 nucleotide sequence: TGTGCCAGCAGTGACGGACAGGGCAAGGGTCAGCCCCAGCATTTT.

This clone occurred once. V and J are TRBV7-6 and TRBJ1-4, with a possible D match to TRBD1 (5 bases). Germline V gene sequence: CDR1 SGHVS, CDR2 FNYEAQ. The CDR3 is made up of 16 amino acids. Between the trimmed V and J ends, which lost 2 bases and 3 bases, there was a span of 13 bases. CDR3 in amino acids: CASSLFVGAANEKLFF. CDR3 DNA: TGTGCCAGCAGCTTATTTGTAGGGGCGGCTAATGAAAAACTGTTTTTT.

This chain uses TRBV7-6 with TRBJ2-1; 7 bases map to TRBD2. This CDR3 is 16 amino acids long. Looked up from germline, CDR1 is SGHVS and CDR2 is FNYEAQ. Trimming at V came to 3 bases and at J to 1 base, leaving 6 bases not matched to a gene. DNA of the CDR3: TGTGCCAGCAGCTTTCTAGCGGCTCTTTCCTACAATGAGCAGTTCTTC. Translation gives CASSFLAALSYNEQFF.

The V gene is TRBV7-3, the J gene TRBJ2-3; unclear D gene. Trimming took off 2 bases at V and 8 bases at J, with 17 bases between the two ends. The CDR3 loop spans 15 amino acids. CDR1 is SGHTA, CDR2 FQGTGA, per germline. The chain's CDR3 is CASSLSRAIARTQYF. CDR3 nucleotide sequence: TGTGCCAGCAGCTTATCACGGGCAATAGCCCGTACGCAGTATTTT.

This sequence joins TRBV20-1 and TRBJ1-2; D remains unclear. The germline V and J ends were trimmed by 3 bases and 3 bases, with 2 bases remaining between them. There are 10 residues in the CDR3. Germline V gives CDR1 DFQATT, CDR2 SNEGSKA (reference sequence). CDR3 sequence reads: CSASYYGYTF. CDR3 sequence (DNA): TGCAGTGCTAGCTACTATGGCTACACCTTC.

As DNA, the CDR3 is TGTGCCTGGAGTGTAAGGGGCGGAGAGACCCAGTACTTC. This sequence encodes CAWSVRGGETQYF. V and J are TRBV30 and TRBJ2-5, with D possibly being TRBD1 (5 bases). V lost 0 bases and J 4 bases, leaving 9 bases between the germline ends. The CDR3 sequence is 13 residues long. CDR1 is GTSNPN and CDR2 is SVGIG in the germline V gene (reference sequence).

The chain couples TRBV25-1 to TRBJ2-1; D might be TRBD1 or TRBD2, each matching 5 bases. This CDR3 is built from 16 residues. CDR1 MGHDK and CDR2 SYGVNS come from the germline V gene. V dropped 3 bases and J dropped 12 bases, with 24 bases sitting between them. The CDR3 DNA follows: TGTGCCAGCAGTGATTCCACCCCGGGGACCCCCATTGCGCAGTTCTTC. Residues: CASSDSTPGTPIAQFF. Using reference TRBV25-1 and TRBJ2-1 for the parts outside the CDR3, the full variable domain is EADIYQTPRYLVIGTGKKITLECSQTMGHDKMYWYQQDPGMELHLIHYSYGVNSTEKGDLSSESTVSRIRTEHFPLTLESARPSHTSQYLCASSDSTPGTPIAQFFGPGTRLTVL.

V usage is TRBV7-9 and J usage is TRBJ2-3, with TRBD2 as a possible D gene (6 bases). Germline CDR1 reads SEHNR; CDR2 reads FQNEAQ (reference sequence). Trimming left V 5 bases short and J 4 bases short, with 16 bases between. This CDR3 comprises 15 residues. CDR3 residues: CASSPGGPGADTQYF. The CDR3 DNA reads TGTGCCAGCAGCCCCGGCGGGCCGGGGGCAGATACGCAGTATTTT. The full variable domain, completed using reference TRBV7-9 and TRBJ2-3, is DTGVSQNPRHKITKRGQNVTFRCDPISEHNRLYWYRQTLGQGPEFLTYFQNEAQLEKSRLLSDRFSAERPKGSFSTLEIQRTEQGDSAMYLCASSPGGPGADTQYFGPGTRLTVL.

The CDR3 protein is CASSPGAGDGYEQYF. The CDR3 region has the DNA TGTGCCAGCTCCCCAGGAGCGGGAGATGGCTACGAGCAGTACTTC. The chain has TRBV18 and TRBJ2-7; 8 bases line up with TRBD2. Germline CDR1 reads KGHSH; CDR2 reads LQKENI. The V segment lost 6 bases and the J segment 3 bases; nucleotides outside the gene matches: 10. The CDR3 sequence is 15 residues long.

This chain uses TRBV6-5 with TRBJ2-5; D is uncertain. Germline CDR1 MNHEY, CDR2 SVGAGI. The CDR3 runs 13 residues. V lost 6 bases, J lost 3 bases, and 11 bases lay in between. This chain's CDR3 is CASSSGLKETQYF. Written as DNA, the CDR3 is TGTGCCAGCAGCAGTGGGCTGAAAGAGACCCAGTACTTC.

The rearrangement uses TRBV11-2 and TRBJ2-2; 10 bases agree with TRBD2. The germline gives CDR1 SGHAT, CDR2 FQNNGV. V lost 5 bases and J lost 3; bases outside the gene matches: 6. The CDR3 is made up of 16 amino acids. CDR3 sequence (DNA): TGTGCCAGCAGCACTAGCGGGATCGTTTACACCGGGGAGCTGTTTTTT. Its protein is CASSTSGIVYTGELFF.

The genes are TRBV4-3 and TRBJ2-6; D not certain. The CDR3 has 17 residues. Germline V CDR1 and CDR2: LGHNA, YSLEER. With 0 bases removed from V and 2 bases from J, the gap between germline ends came to 11 bases. CDR3 protein: CASSQDLTTPGANVLTF. The CDR3 region has the DNA TGCGCCAGCAGCCAAGATCTTACAACCCCTGGGGCCAACGTCCTGACTTTC.

The genes are TRBV19 and TRBJ1-2; TRBD1 matches 11 bases. J was trimmed by 2 bases and V by 4 bases; bases with no gene match: 12. Germline V gene sequence: CDR1 LNHDA, CDR2 SQIVND (reference sequence). This CDR3 is 18 amino acids long. The CDR3 region has the DNA TGTGCCAGTAGTACGATGGACAGGGGGCTAATGGGGAACTATGGCTACACCTTC. The encoded protein is CASSTMDRGLMGNYGYTF.

This clone has only a few counts. The V gene is TRBV11-3, the J gene TRBJ2-3; D is unresolved. Germline assignment: CDR1 SGHNT and CDR2 YENEEA. Trimming removed 5 bases from V and 0 bases from J, with 15 bases in between. This CDR3 spans 16 amino acids. The CDR3 spells CASSPLGRRSTDTQYF. The CDR3 region has the DNA TGTGCCAGCAGCCCCCTAGGGCGACGTAGCACAGATACGCAGTATTTT.

The J gene is TRBJ1-5, the V gene TRBV6-6; D uncertain. Between the trimmed V and J ends, which lost 2 bases and 4 bases, there was a span of 6 bases. CDR3 length: 13 amino acids. The germline CDR1 and CDR2 sequences are MNHNY and SVGAGI (reference sequence). The CDR3 region is CASSYDANQPQHF. The CDR3 DNA is TGTGCCAGCAGTTACGATGCGAATCAGCCCCAGCATTTT.

This chain links TRBV30 with TRBJ2-3, with TRBD2 matching over 8 bases. CDR3 length: 13 residues. V was pared by 6 bases and J by 4 bases, with 6 bases of the junction left unmatched. The germline V gene encodes CDR1 GTSNPN and CDR2 SVGIG (reference sequence). CDR3 nucleotides: TGTGCCTGCACCCGGGGGGGGGCAGATACGCAGTATTTT. This gives the protein CACTRGGADTQYF.